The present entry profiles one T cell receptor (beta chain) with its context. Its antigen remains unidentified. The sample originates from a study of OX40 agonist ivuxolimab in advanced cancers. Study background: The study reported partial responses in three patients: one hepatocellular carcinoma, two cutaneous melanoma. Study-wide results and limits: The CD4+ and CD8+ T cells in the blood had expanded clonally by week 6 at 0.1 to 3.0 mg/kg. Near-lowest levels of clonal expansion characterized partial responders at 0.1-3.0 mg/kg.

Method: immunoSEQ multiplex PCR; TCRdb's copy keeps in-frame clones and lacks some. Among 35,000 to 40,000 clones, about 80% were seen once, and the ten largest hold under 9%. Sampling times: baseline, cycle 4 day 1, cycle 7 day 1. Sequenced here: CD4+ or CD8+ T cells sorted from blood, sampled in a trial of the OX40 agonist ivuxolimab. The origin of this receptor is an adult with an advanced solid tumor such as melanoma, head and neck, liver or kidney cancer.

The CDR3: CATSAGGPTYEQYF. The CDR3 nucleotides are TGTGCCACCTCAGCGGGAGGCCCGACCTACGAGCAGTACTTC. This chain joins TRBV7-9 and TRBJ2-7, with TRBD2 identical over 9 bases. J gave up 2 bases and V 10 bases, and 9 bases lay outside the gene matches. Germline assignment: CDR1 SEHNR and CDR2 FQNEAQ (reference sequence). This CDR3 comprises 14 residues.